This entry features one T cell receptor (beta chain) sequence. The record originates from a study of T cell responses to AZD1222 COVID-19 vaccine. CDR3 length: 14 residues. The V and J ends lost 5 bases and 2 bases respectively, with 13 bases between them. The germline gives CDR1 SGHTA, CDR2 FQGNSA. The method was immunoSEQ multiplex PCR; TCRdb's version includes in-frame clones alone and lacks a portion of them. This table holds 60,000 to 75,000 clones, roughly 80% found once. This receptor was taken from an adult who received the AZD1222 COVID-19 vaccine. The sample consisted of peripheral blood, taken 28 days after the second AZD1222 dose. V gene TRBV7-2 combines with J gene TRBJ2-7; D perhaps matches TRBD2 (5 bases). The CDR3 bases are TGTGCCAGCAGCATTAGCGACTGGGCCTACGAGCAGTACTTC. Protein: CASSISDWAYEQYF.